The 28 T cell receptor beta chains presented below share a single source sample, sequenced in a study of blood T cell repertoires in COVID-19. The method was immunoSEQ multiplex PCR; TCRdb's version includes in-frame clones alone and lacks a portion of them. The sample lists 300,000 to 400,000 clones, around nine tenths occurring once. Sample: peripheral blood. Source of these receptors: an older woman with COVID-19, enrolled during active disease.

This chain connects TRBV5-1 to TRBJ2-1, with 7 bases fitting TRBD2. V was pared by 7 bases and J by 8 bases, with 12 bases of the junction left unmatched. CDR1 is SGHRS and CDR2 is YFSETQ in the germline V gene. CDR3 length: 14 residues. For the CDR3, the DNA is TGCGCCAGCGCCCTTGAAACGGGGGGACATGAGCAGTTCTTC. Translated, it gives CASALETGGHEQFF.

The V and J genes are TRBV9 and TRBJ2-2, with a tentative D call TRBD1 (6 bases). Trimming took 4 bases from V and 4 from J, leaving 17 bases between them. Germline V gene lookup returns CDR1 SGDLS and CDR2 YYNGEE. CDR3 size: 16 residues. The CDR3 DNA is TGTGCCAGCAGCTTCTTTCGGACAGAACCCACCGGGGAGCTGTTTTTT. Protein sequence: CASSFFRTEPTGELFF.

This clone occurred a few times. The chain is built from TRBV2 and TRBJ1-5; 10 bases are a match to TRBD1. V dropped 6 bases and J dropped 7; count of bases not matched to a gene: 9. The CDR3 contains 15 residues. Germline loops: CDR1 SNHLY, CDR2 FYNNEI. CDR3 sequence (DNA): TGTGCCAGCAGGTTGACAGGGGGCGTTCGGCAGCCCCAGCATTTT. Its protein product is CASRLTGGVRQPQHF.

This clone was counted between two and nine times. This chain joins TRBV7-2 and TRBJ1-1; 9 nucleotides match TRBD1. The CDR3 totals 16 residues. V was clipped by 6 bases and J by 1 base; unmatched bases: 9. Germline CDR1 is SGHTA and CDR2 is FQGNSA. In nucleotides, the CDR3 is TGTGCCAGCAGGGCTACAGGGGGCAAAGGGAACACTGAAGCTTTCTTT. Translating gives CASRATGGKGNTEAFF.

This clone was detected once. V gene TRBV11-2 combines with J gene TRBJ2-7, with D unclear. With 0 bases removed from V and 0 bases from J, the gap between germline ends came to 9 bases. The CDR3 extends over 15 amino acids. Germline V CDR1 and CDR2: SGHAT, FQNNGV. CDR3 sequence: CASSLDRLISYEQYF. The DNA for the CDR3 is TGTGCCAGCAGCTTAGACAGGCTTATCTCCTACGAGCAGTACTTC.

This clone was seen only once. This sequence joins TRBV5-1 and TRBJ2-7; weak D call: TRBD1 (5 bases). The V and J ends lost 0 bases and 5 bases respectively, with 6 bases between them. CDR3 length: 12 residues. Looked up from germline, CDR1 is SGHRS and CDR2 is YFSETQ. CDR3: CASSLARDEQYF. DNA for the CDR3: TGCGCCAGCAGCTTGGCCAGGGACGAGCAGTACTTC.

The chain links TRBV2 to TRBJ1-2; a possible D gene is TRBD1 (5 bases). Per germline, CDR1 SNHLY and CDR2 FYNNEI. The CDR3 contains 15 residues. Trimming left V 6 bases short and J 2 bases short, with 16 bases between. CDR3 bases: TGTGCCAGCAGGGACGTTCGGGGGGAGAACTATGGCTACACCTTC. Translating it yields CASRDVRGENYGYTF.

In DNA form, the CDR3 reads TGTGCCAGCAGTTACCTTTCGCGGGGAAAGAACACTGAAGCTTTCTTT. It translates to CASSYLSRGKNTEAFF. The V gene is TRBV6-5, the J gene TRBJ1-1; D gene unclear. Germline V gene lookup returns CDR1 MNHEY and CDR2 SVGAGI. V dropped 2 bases and J dropped 1 base, with 14 bases sitting between them. This CDR3 comprises 16 residues.

The chain's CDR3 is CASGTGGWELFF. In nucleotides, the CDR3 is TGTGCCAGTGGAACAGGGGGCTGGGAGCTGTTTTTT. This chain connects TRBV19 to TRBJ2-2; 9 nucleotides line up with TRBD1. Trimming removed 8 bases from V and 9 bases from J; junction bases left unmatched: 4. Germline V gene data show CDR1 as LNHDA and CDR2 as SQIVND (reference sequence). CDR3 size: 12 residues.

This chain joins TRBV30 and TRBJ2-2, with a possible D match to TRBD2 (5 bases). V lost 3 bases and J 8 bases, leaving 10 bases between the germline ends. The CDR3 has 12 residues. The V gene's germline CDR1 is GTSNPN and CDR2 SVGIG (reference sequence). The CDR3 is CAWSHLAGELFF. The CDR3 nucleotides are TGTGCCTGGAGCCACCTAGCAGGGGAGCTGTTTTTT. The full variable domain, completed using reference TRBV30 and TRBJ2-2, is SQTIHQWPATLVQPVGSPLSLECTVEGTSNPNLYWYRQAAGRGLQLLFYSVGIGQISSEVPQNLSASRPQDRQFILSSKKLLLSDSGFYLCAWSHLAGELFFGEGSRLTVL.

V gene TRBV9 combines with J gene TRBJ2-6; D not resolved. The CDR3 loop spans 16 amino acids. Deletions cut 0 bases from V and 0 bases from J, with 7 bases between. Germline values: CDR1 SGDLS, CDR2 YYNGEE. The CDR3 is CASSVGGISGANVLTF. The CDR3 DNA is TGTGCCAGCAGCGTAGGAGGAATCTCTGGGGCCAACGTCCTGACTTTC.

This clone has a single count. The chain is built from TRBV10-2 and TRBJ2-2; 11 nucleotides align to TRBD1. CDR1 and CDR2 from the germline V gene are WSHSY and SAAADI. CDR3 length: 16 amino acids. V lost 0 bases, J lost 6 bases, and 3 bases stayed unmatched. The CDR3 DNA reads as TGCGCCAGCAGTGAGTCGGGACAGGGGGGATCCGGGGAGCTGTTTTTT. As protein: CASSESGQGGSGELFF.

V is TRBV11-2 and J is TRBJ2-7; tentatively, D is TRBD1 (6 bases). The V gene's germline CDR1 is SGHAT and CDR2 FQNNGV. The CDR3 is made up of 13 amino acids. V lost 4 bases and J lost 6, with 13 bases in between. The chain's CDR3 is CASSSYRVGEQYF. The DNA for the CDR3 is TGTGCCAGCAGCTCCTACAGGGTGGGCGAGCAGTACTTC.

This chain uses TRBV7-9 with TRBJ1-5, with TRBD1 identical over 10 bases. Germline V gene data show CDR1 as SEHNR and CDR2 as FQNEAQ (reference sequence). The CDR3 is 15 residues long. V lost 8 bases and J lost 6; bases outside the gene matches: 10. CDR3 residues: CASGSGTGVIQPQHF. The DNA of the CDR3 is TGTGCCAGCGGATCCGGGACAGGGGTTATTCAGCCCCAGCATTTT.

V gene TRBV29-1 combines with J gene TRBJ2-1, with unresolved D. Per germline, CDR1 SQVTM and CDR2 ANQGSEA. Trimming stripped 4 bases from V and 2 bases from J, with 12 bases between. CDR3 length: 14 amino acids. CDR3 sequence reads: CSVVAALPYNEQFF. The CDR3 DNA is TGCAGCGTTGTGGCCGCCCTTCCCTACAATGAGCAGTTCTTC.

V is TRBV5-1 and J is TRBJ1-1; TRBD1 agrees at 10 bases. Germline V gene sequence: CDR1 SGHRS, CDR2 YFSETQ. The CDR3 runs to 13 residues. Trimming took 5 bases from V and 14 from J; bases not matched to a gene: 12. The CDR3 reads CASRAEGTGDRFF. CDR3 sequence (DNA): TGCGCCAGCAGGGCGGAGGGGACAGGGGACAGGTTCTTT. Together with reference TRBV5-1 and TRBJ1-1, the CDR3 gives the full variable domain: KAGVTQTPRYLIKTRGQQVTLSCSPISGHRSVSWYQQTPGQGLQFLFEYFSETQRNKGNFPGRFSGRQFSNSRSEMNVSTLELGDSALYLCASRAEGTGDRFFGQGTRLTVV.

The chain has TRBV30 and TRBJ2-1; possibly TRBD2 for D (5 bases). Germline CDR1 reads GTSNPN; CDR2 reads SVGIG (reference sequence). The CDR3 sequence is 15 residues long. Trimming stripped 6 bases from V and 2 bases from J, with 17 bases between. Written as DNA, the CDR3 is TGTGCCTGTCAGACCCGGGGTTACACCTACAATGAGCAGTTCTTC. Its translation: CACQTRGYTYNEQFF.

The V call is TRBV12-5, the J call TRBJ1-1; TRBD1 is a possible D gene (5 bases). The CDR3 contains 12 residues. V was shortened by 7 bases and J by 11 bases, with 17 bases between the two germline ends. Germline loops: CDR1 LGHNT, CDR2 FRNRAP. The CDR3 nucleotides read TGTGCTAGTGTCGCGGACATGGGAGGCGCTTTCTTT. The encoded protein is CASVADMGGAFF.

The chain carries TRBV5-1 and TRBJ2-3; D is unclear. The CDR3 contains 13 residues. The V end was cut by 0 bases, the J end by 6 bases, with 8 bases between. Germline V lookup: CDR1 SGHRS, CDR2 YFSETQ. CDR3 residues: CASSLVPIDTQYF. In DNA form, the CDR3 reads TGCGCCAGCAGCTTGGTCCCAATTGATACGCAGTATTTT.

The chain links TRBV3-1 (or the pseudogene TRBV3-2) to TRBJ1-2; TRBD1 agrees at 7 bases. Trimming cost V 0 bases and J 13 bases; bases outside gene matches: 2. The CDR3 loop spans 11 amino acids. Germline lookup yields CDR1 LGHDT and CDR2 YNNKEL (reference sequence). The CDR3 bases are TGTGCCAGCAGCCAAGAAAGGGGGCGCACCTTC. As protein: CASSQERGRTF.

The rearrangement joins TRBV10-3 to TRBJ2-5; 9 bases are shared with TRBD2. The germline CDR1 and CDR2 sequences are ENHRY and SYGVKD. This CDR3 is built from 17 residues. V lost 0 bases to trimming and J lost 3 bases; unmatched junction nucleotides: 8. In nucleotides, the CDR3 is TGTGCCATCAGTGAGTCCCTGGGTAGCGGGGGAAAAGAGACCCAGTACTTC. It translates to CAISESLGSGGKETQYF.

This chain connects TRBV9 to TRBJ2-2; perhaps TRBD1 as D (6 bases). The CDR3 totals 17 residues. Trimming removed 3 bases from V and 3 bases from J, with 18 bases in between. Per germline, CDR1 SGDLS and CDR2 YYNGEE. In nucleotides, the CDR3 is TGTGCCAGCAGCGCCCGATCCCACCCAGGGGACACCGGGGAGCTGTTTTTT. Translated, it gives CASSARSHPGDTGELFF. Supplemented by reference TRBV9 and TRBJ2-2, the full variable domain reads DSGVTQTPKHLITATGQRVTLRCSPRSGDLSVYWYQQSLDQGLQFLIQYYNGEERAKGNILERFSAQQFPDLHSELNLSSLELGDSALYFCASSARSHPGDTGELFFGEGSRLTVL.

This sequence joins TRBV5-5 and TRBJ1-2, with 8 bases that match TRBD1. The CDR3 has 14 residues. From germline, CDR1 is SGHKS and CDR2 YYEKEE (reference sequence). J lost 7 bases, V lost 6 bases, and 11 bases had no gene match. CDR3 bases: TGTGCCAGCAACTTTCCGGGACAGGCGGGTGGCTACACCTTC. Translation: CASNFPGQAGGYTF.

The chain is built from TRBV11-2 and TRBJ2-2; 9 nucleotides agree with TRBD2. After removal of 2 bases from V and 7 bases from J, the junction contained 5 bases not matched to a gene. The CDR3 runs to 15 residues. Germline CDR1 reads SGHAT; CDR2 reads FQNNGV. The CDR3 DNA follows: TGTGCCAGCAGCTTAACTAGCGGGCTCTACGGGGAGCTGTTTTTT. This gives the protein CASSLTSGLYGELFF.

The chain recombines TRBV5-1 with TRBJ2-1; the D gene is possibly TRBD2 (5 bases). V was pared by 0 bases and J by 12 bases, with 13 bases between. The V gene's germline CDR1 is SGHRS and CDR2 YFSETQ. The CDR3 is 13 residues long. CDR3 in amino acids: CASSLETARGQFF. CDR3 DNA: TGCGCCAGCAGCTTGGAAACCGCTCGGGGGCAGTTCTTC. The full variable domain, its missing parts supplied by reference TRBV5-1 and TRBJ2-1, is KAGVTQTPRYLIKTRGQQVTLSCSPISGHRSVSWYQQTPGQGLQFLFEYFSETQRNKGNFPGRFSGRQFSNSRSEMNVSTLELGDSALYLCASSLETARGQFFGPGTRLTVL.

This chain links TRBV24-1 with TRBJ2-1, with TRBD1 identical over 7 bases. The V segment lost 4 bases and the J segment 5 bases; nucleotides outside the gene matches: 7. The CDR3 spans 15 residues. Per the germline V gene, CDR1 is KGHDR and CDR2 is SFDVKD. The CDR3 here is CATSEKGATDNEQFF. In DNA, the CDR3 is TGTGCCACCAGTGAGAAGGGGGCAACGGACAATGAGCAGTTCTTC.

The chain carries TRBV5-1 and TRBJ1-2, with a possible D match to TRBD1 (5 bases). Germline CDR1 SGHRS, CDR2 YFSETQ. Trimming took 0 bases from V and 5 from J, leaving 11 bases between them. The CDR3 spans 14 residues. The CDR3 reads CASSLDGGKYGYTF. CDR3 sequence (DNA): TGCGCCAGCAGCTTGGACGGGGGGAAGTATGGCTACACCTTC.

The J gene is TRBJ1-1, the V gene TRBV5-6; TRBD1 matches 7 bases. Germline V gene data show CDR1 as SGHDT and CDR2 as YYEEEE. The CDR3 is made up of 16 amino acids. The J segment lost 3 bases and the V segment lost 1 base, leaving 9 bases of the junction unmatched. The CDR3: CASSLTPRQGDTEAFF. CDR3 nucleotide sequence: TGTGCCAGCAGCTTGACCCCCAGACAGGGCGACACTGAAGCTTTCTTT.